Shown below are 28 T cell receptor beta chains from a single sample sequenced in a study of T cells expressing NK-cell markers. TCRdb re-analyzed the 5' RACE reads; it lists each CDR3 protein once, without DNA. The table gives just under 150,000 distinct CDR3 sequences; the top ten clones make up around 10% of it. Material for sequencing was blood T cells: a sorted CD56 or NKG2C T cell subset, CD4+ or CD8+ T cells, or bulk PBMC T cells (not recorded which). The receptor set was obtained from a man aged 18 to 30 in good health.

This rearrangement joins TRBV7-8 to TRBJ2-3; TCRdb calls TRBD2, which cannot be checked without DNA. CDR3 length: 14 residues. Germline CDR1 reads SGHVS; CDR2 reads FQNEAQ. The CDR3 here is CASSPSGGSDTQYF. The full variable domain, rest sourced from reference TRBV7-8 and TRBJ2-3, is GAGVSQSPRYKVAKRGQDVALRCDPISGHVSLFWYQQALGQGPEFLTYFQNEAQLDKSGLPSDRFFAERPEGSVSTLKIQRTQQEDSAVYLCASSPSGGSDTQYFGPGTRLTVL.

The chain links TRBV15 to TRBJ2-2; TCRdb's D call of TRBD1 is untestable without DNA. The CDR3 sequence is 16 residues long. Germline-derived CDR1 and CDR2 are LNHNV and YYDKDF (reference sequence). The CDR3 sequence: CATSSQQGINTGELFF.

J is TRBJ2-3 and V is TRBV10-3; TCRdb gives TRBD1 as the D gene, but with no DNA this cannot be confirmed. Germline values: CDR1 ENHRY, CDR2 SYGVKD. This CDR3 is 14 amino acids long. CDR3: CAITDVRGQKIQYF.

The rearrangement joins TRBV19 to TRBJ2-7. Per the germline V gene, CDR1 is LNHDA and CDR2 is SQIVND (reference sequence). The CDR3 sequence is 15 residues long. CDR3 loop: CASSIANGRSYEQYF.

This sequence joins TRBV20-1 and TRBJ1-1. Germline values: CDR1 DFQATT, CDR2 SNEGSKA (reference sequence). The CDR3 covers 14 residues. CDR3 region: CSAIGTTVNTEAFF.

The chain combines TRBV3-1 with TRBJ2-7; TCRdb picks TRBD2, but there is no DNA to check that call. The CDR3 length is 14 residues. CDR1 is LGHDT, CDR2 YNNKEL, per germline (reference sequence). CDR3 in amino acids: CASSQGRTIYEQYF.

The genes are TRBV5-4 and TRBJ1-5; TCRdb indicates TRBD1, and absent DNA this call remains unverified. This CDR3 comprises 14 residues. Germline assignment: CDR1 SGHNT and CDR2 YYREEE (reference sequence). CDR3 residues: CASSDGQSNQPQHF. Looking up the rest from reference TRBV5-4 and TRBJ1-5 gives the full variable domain: ETGVTQSPTHLIKTRGQQVTLRCSSQSGHNTVSWYQQALGQGPQFIFQYYREEENGRGNFPPRFSGLQFPNYSSELNVNALELDDSALYLCASSDGQSNQPQHFGDGTRLSIL.

V gene TRBV4-1 combines with J gene TRBJ2-4; TCRdb's D gene call, TRBD2, goes unchecked for lack of DNA. The CDR3 loop spans 18 amino acids. Germline V gives CDR1 MGHRA, CDR2 YSYEKL. The CDR3 sequence is CASSQDDRGVGLKNIQYF.

The V gene is TRBV6-1, the J gene TRBJ2-2; TCRdb outputs TRBD1, but without DNA this stays unchecked. Per the germline V gene, CDR1 is MNHNS and CDR2 is SASEGT. This CDR3 is 15 amino acids long. CDR3 region: CASRDNRLDTGELFF.

This rearrangement joins TRBV29-1 to TRBJ2-1; TCRdb calls TRBD2, which cannot be checked without DNA. The CDR3 length is 18 residues. CDR1 is SQVTM and CDR2 is ANQGSEA in the germline V gene. The CDR3 loop reads CSVEDLFLSGSSYNEQFF.

The gene calls are TRBV7-9 and TRBJ2-7; the TCRdb call, TRBD2, lacks DNA for checking. Germline V gene data show CDR1 as SEHNR and CDR2 as FQNEAQ (reference sequence). CDR3 length equals 16 residues. The CDR3 protein is CASSLDGGPKTYEQYF. Using reference TRBV7-9 and TRBJ2-7 for the parts outside the CDR3, the full variable domain is DTGVSQNPRHKITKRGQNVTFRCDPISEHNRLYWYRQTLGQGPEFLTYFQNEAQLEKSRLLSDRFSAERPKGSFSTLEIQRTEQGDSAMYLCASSLDGGPKTYEQYFGPGTRLTVT.

The V call is TRBV7-9, the J call TRBJ2-3; TCRdb reports TRBD2, a call that lacks DNA to check it against. Germline-derived CDR1 and CDR2 are SEHNR and FQNEAQ (reference sequence). CDR3 length: 15 residues. This CDR3 is CASSRRLARTDTQYF.

V gene TRBV28 combines with J gene TRBJ2-7; TCRdb's D gene call, TRBD1, goes unchecked for lack of DNA. Germline values: CDR1 MDHEN, CDR2 SYDVKM. The CDR3 is 14 amino acids. CDR3 sequence reads: CASSEQATTYEQYF.

The chain recombines TRBV5-5 with TRBJ2-3; TCRdb reports TRBD1, a call that lacks DNA to check it against. Germline V lookup: CDR1 SGHKS, CDR2 YYEKEE (reference sequence). CDR3 length equals 16 residues. This chain's CDR3 is CASSNRDRDRTDTQYF.

V and J are TRBV6-2 or TRBV6-3 and TRBJ1-6. Germline CDR1 MNHEY, CDR2 SVGEGT. The CDR3 has 15 amino acids. This CDR3 reads CASSSTETYNSPLHF.

The CDR3 is CAWTSSVAEVWRNEQFF. The chain is built from TRBV30 and TRBJ2-1; TCRdb returns TRBD2, unconfirmable since there is no DNA. The CDR3 extends over 17 amino acids. The V gene's germline CDR1 is GTSNPN and CDR2 SVGIG (reference sequence).

This chain connects TRBV10-2 to TRBJ1-3. The CDR3 consists of 14 residues. CDR1 and CDR2 (germline): WSHSY, SAAADI. CDR3 protein: CASSAVASGNTIYF.

The CDR3 reads CATQTSGNEQFF. This chain links TRBV2 with TRBJ2-1; TCRdb selects TRBD2, and the lack of DNA leaves this call unchecked. Germline CDR1 SNHLY, CDR2 FYNNEI. CDR3 length: 12 residues. Using reference TRBV2 and TRBJ2-1 for the parts outside the CDR3, the full variable domain is EPEVTQTPSHQVTQMGQEVILRCVPISNHLYFYWYRQILGQKVEFLVSFYNNEISEKSEIFDDQFSVERPDGSNFTLKIRSTKLEDSAMYFCATQTSGNEQFFGPGTRLTVL.

The chain joins TRBV6-5 to TRBJ2-6. This CDR3 has 17 residues. The germline gives CDR1 MNHEY, CDR2 SVGAGI. CDR3 protein: CASSRSWVGSGANVLTF.

This rearrangement joins TRBV4-2 to TRBJ2-1; the TCRdb call, TRBD1, lacks DNA for checking. The germline CDR1 and CDR2 sequences are LGHNA and YNFKEQ. This CDR3 contains 15 residues. CDR3 residues: CASSQETATYNEQFF.

The chain carries TRBV12-3 or TRBV12-4 and TRBJ2-6; TCRdb designates TRBD1, a call that cannot be tested without DNA. The CDR3 has 18 residues. CDR3 region: CASTTQGAPWVGANVLTF.

The chain employs TRBV18 and TRBJ1-1; there is no DNA to check the TCRdb D call of TRBD1. Germline CDR1 KGHSH, CDR2 LQKENI. The CDR3 sequence is 14 residues long. CDR3 region: CASSPAGGNTEAFF.

V usage is TRBV29-1 and J usage is TRBJ2-1; TCRdb indicates TRBD2, and absent DNA this call remains unverified. There are 14 residues in the CDR3. Germline V lookup: CDR1 SQVTM, CDR2 ANQGSEA. This CDR3 is CSGKGLALYNEQFF.

V is TRBV18 and J is TRBJ2-1. The germline CDR1 and CDR2 sequences are KGHSH and LQKENI. The CDR3 loop spans 15 amino acids. CDR3 loop: CASSPHLQPRNEQFF. Full variable domain (missing parts from reference TRBV18 and TRBJ2-1): NAGVMQNPRHLVRRRGQEARLRCSPMKGHSHVYWYRQLPEEGLKFMVYLQKENIIDESGMPKERFSAEFPKEGPSILRIQQVVRGDSAAYFCASSPHLQPRNEQFFGPGTRLTVL.

V is TRBV5-6 and J is TRBJ2-5; TCRdb outputs TRBD1, but without DNA this stays unchecked. The CDR3 is 14 residues long. The germline CDR1 and CDR2 sequences are SGHDT and YYEEEE. The CDR3 sequence: CASVNRDRQETQYF. Variable domain in full (rest from reference TRBV5-6 and TRBJ2-5): DAGVTQSPTHLIKTRGQQVTLRCSPKSGHDTVSWYQQALGQGPQFIFQYYEEEERQRGNFPDRFSGHQFPNYSSELNVNALLLGDSALYLCASVNRDRQETQYFGPGTRLLVL.

J is TRBJ2-3 and V is TRBV14; the TCRdb D gene call, TRBD2, has no DNA to confirm it. Germline values: CDR1 SGHDN, CDR2 FVKESK. The CDR3 runs 16 residues. This chain's CDR3 is CASSPSSGRAVDTQYF.

V gene TRBV4-2 combines with J gene TRBJ2-2. Looked up from germline, CDR1 is LGHNA and CDR2 is YNFKEQ. The CDR3 is made up of 14 amino acids. CDR3 protein: CASSQEAYTGELFF.

V and J are TRBV4-1 and TRBJ1-5. Per germline, CDR1 MGHRA and CDR2 YSYEKL. The CDR3 has 16 amino acids. The CDR3 protein is CASSLGVGTNHQPQHF.